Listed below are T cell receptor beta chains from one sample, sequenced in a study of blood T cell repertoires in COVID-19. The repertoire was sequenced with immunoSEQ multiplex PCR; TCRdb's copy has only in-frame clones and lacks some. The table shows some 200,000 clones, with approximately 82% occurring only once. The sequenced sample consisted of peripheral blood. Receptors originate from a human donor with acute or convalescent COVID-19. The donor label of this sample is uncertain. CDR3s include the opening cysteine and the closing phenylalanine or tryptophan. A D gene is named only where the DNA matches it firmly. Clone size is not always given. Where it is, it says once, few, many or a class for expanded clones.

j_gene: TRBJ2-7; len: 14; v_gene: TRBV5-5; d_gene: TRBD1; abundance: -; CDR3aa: CASSLDATGGGQYF; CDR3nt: TGTGCCAGCAGCTTGGATGCGACAGGGGGCGGGCAGTACTTC
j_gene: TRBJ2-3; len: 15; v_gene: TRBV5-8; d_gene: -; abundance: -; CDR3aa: CASSLVGGSGDTQYF; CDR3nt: TGTGCCAGCAGCTTGGTCGGTGGTTCCGGAGATACGCAGTATTTT
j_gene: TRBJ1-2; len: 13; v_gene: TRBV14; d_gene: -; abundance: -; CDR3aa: CASSQDANYGYTF; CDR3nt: TGTGCCAGCAGCCAAGACGCTAACTATGGCTACACCTTC
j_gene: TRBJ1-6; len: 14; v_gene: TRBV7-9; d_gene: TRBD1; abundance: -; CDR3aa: CASSQDRTNSPLHF; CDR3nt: TGTGCCAGCAGCCAGGACAGGACAAATTCACCCCTCCACTTT
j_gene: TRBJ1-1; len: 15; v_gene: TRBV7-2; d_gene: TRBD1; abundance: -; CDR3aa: CASSFDRGRGTEAFF; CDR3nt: TGTGCCAGCAGCTTCGACAGGGGGAGAGGGACTGAAGCTTTCTTT
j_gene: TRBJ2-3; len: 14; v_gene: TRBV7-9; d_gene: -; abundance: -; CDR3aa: CASSFGPSGDTQYF; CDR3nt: TGTGCCAGCAGCTTCGGACCCAGCGGAGATACGCAGTATTTT
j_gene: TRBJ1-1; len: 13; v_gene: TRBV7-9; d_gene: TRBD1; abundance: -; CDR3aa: CASMNRGNTEAFF; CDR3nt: TGTGCCAGCATGAACAGGGGTAACACTGAAGCTTTCTTT
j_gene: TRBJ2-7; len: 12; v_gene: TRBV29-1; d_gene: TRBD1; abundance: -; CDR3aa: CSVTRGNYEQYF; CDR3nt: TGCAGCGTTACCAGGGGGAACTACGAGCAGTACTTC
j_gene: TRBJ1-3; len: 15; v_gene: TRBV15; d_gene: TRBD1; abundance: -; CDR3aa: CATSRGTGTGNTIYF; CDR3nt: TGTGCCACCAGCAGAGGGACAGGGACTGGAAACACCATATATTTT
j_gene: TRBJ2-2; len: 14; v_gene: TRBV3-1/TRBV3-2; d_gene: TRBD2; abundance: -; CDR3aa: CASGGRGRTGELFF; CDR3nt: TGTGCCAGCGGCGGGAGGGGGCGGACCGGGGAGCTGTTTTTT
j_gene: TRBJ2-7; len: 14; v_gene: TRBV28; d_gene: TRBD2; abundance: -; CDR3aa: CASRASGIDYEQYF; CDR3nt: TGTGCCTCCAGGGCTAGCGGGATAGACTACGAGCAGTACTTC
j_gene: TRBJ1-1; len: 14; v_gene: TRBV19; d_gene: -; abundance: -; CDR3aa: CASISGPASTEAFF; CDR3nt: TGTGCCAGTATTTCAGGGCCGGCGAGCACTGAAGCTTTCTTT
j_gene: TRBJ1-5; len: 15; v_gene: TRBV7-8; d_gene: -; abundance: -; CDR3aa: CASSPRLYSNQPQHF; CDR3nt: TGTGCCAGCAGCCCGAGATTGTATAGCAATCAGCCCCAGCATTTT
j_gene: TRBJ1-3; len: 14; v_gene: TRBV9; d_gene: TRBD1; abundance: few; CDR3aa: CASSPHRTGGLGHW; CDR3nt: TGTGCCAGCAGCCCTCATCGGACAGGCGGCTTAGGTCATTGG
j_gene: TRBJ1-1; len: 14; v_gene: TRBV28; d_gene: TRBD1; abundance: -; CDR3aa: CASTRTGGLTEAFF; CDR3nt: TGTGCCAGCACCCGGACAGGGGGTCTCACTGAAGCTTTCTTT
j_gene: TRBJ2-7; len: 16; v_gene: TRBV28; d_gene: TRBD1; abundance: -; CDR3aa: CASSPSRQGRSYEQYF; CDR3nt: TGTGCCAGCAGTCCGTCTCGACAGGGTAGATCCTACGAGCAGTACTTC
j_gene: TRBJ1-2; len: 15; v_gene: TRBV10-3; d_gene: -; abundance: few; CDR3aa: CAISEVDSRSYGYTF; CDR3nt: TGTGCCATCAGTGAGGTGGACAGTCGATCCTATGGCTACACCTTC
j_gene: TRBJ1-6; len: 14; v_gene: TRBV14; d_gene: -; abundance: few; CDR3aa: CASSQGGYGSPLHF; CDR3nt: TGTGCCAGCAGCCAAGGAGGGTATGGTTCACCCCTCCACTTT
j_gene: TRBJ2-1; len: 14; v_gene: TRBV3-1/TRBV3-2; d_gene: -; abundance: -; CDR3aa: CASSQRAPGDEQFF; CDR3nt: TGTGCCAGCAGCCAACGGGCTCCAGGGGATGAGCAGTTCTTC
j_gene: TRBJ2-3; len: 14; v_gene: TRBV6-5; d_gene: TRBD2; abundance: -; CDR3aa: CASTLAGGTDTQYF; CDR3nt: TGTGCCAGCACCCTAGCGGGAGGGACAGATACGCAGTATTTT
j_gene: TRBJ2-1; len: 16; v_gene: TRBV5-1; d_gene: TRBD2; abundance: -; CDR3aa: CASRPGLAGDRDEQFF; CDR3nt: TGCGCCAGCAGACCGGGACTAGCGGGAGATAGGGATGAGCAGTTCTTC
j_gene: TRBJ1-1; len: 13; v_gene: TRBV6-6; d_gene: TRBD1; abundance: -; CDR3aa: CASSQGDSKKAFF; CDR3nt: TGTGCCAGCAGCCAAGGGGACAGCAAAAAAGCTTTCTTT
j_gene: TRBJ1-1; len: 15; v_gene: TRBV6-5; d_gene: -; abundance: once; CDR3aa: CASSYSGASNTEAFF; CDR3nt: TGTGCCAGCAGTTACTCGGGGGCGAGTAACACTGAAGCTTTCTTT
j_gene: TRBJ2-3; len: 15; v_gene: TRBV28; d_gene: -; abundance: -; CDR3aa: CASSFERPGGDTQYF; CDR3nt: TGTGCCAGCAGTTTCGAGCGGCCCGGTGGTGATACGCAGTATTTT
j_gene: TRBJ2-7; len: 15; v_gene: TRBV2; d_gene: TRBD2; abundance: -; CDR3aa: CASSGTSGVKQGQYF; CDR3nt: TGTGCCAGCAGTGGGACTAGCGGAGTTAAACAGGGGCAGTACTTC
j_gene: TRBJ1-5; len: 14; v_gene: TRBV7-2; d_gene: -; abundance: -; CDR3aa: CASSFIQGFQPQHF; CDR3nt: TGTGCCAGCAGCTTTATTCAGGGGTTTCAGCCCCAGCATTTT
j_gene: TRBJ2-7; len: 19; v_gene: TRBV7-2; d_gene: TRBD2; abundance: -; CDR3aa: CASSLVGLAGRVSSYEQYF; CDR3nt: TGTGCCAGCAGCTTAGTGGGACTAGCGGGACGAGTCAGCTCCTACGAGCAGTACTTC
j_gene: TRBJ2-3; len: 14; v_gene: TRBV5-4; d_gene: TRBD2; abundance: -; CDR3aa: CASSSKRESDTQYF; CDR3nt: TGTGCCAGCAGCTCGAAGCGGGAGTCAGATACGCAGTATTTT
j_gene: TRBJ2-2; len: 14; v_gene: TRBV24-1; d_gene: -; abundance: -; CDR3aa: CATSFAGDTGELFF; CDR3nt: TGTGCCACCAGCTTCGCCGGGGACACCGGGGAGCTGTTTTTT
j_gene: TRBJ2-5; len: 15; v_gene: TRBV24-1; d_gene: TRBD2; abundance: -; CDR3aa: CATSEGRLAGETQYF; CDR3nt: TGTGCCACCAGTGAGGGTCGGCTAGCGGGAGAGACCCAGTACTTC
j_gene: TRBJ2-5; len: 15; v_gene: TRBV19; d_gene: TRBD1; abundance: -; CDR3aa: CASSKVLGTGGTQYF; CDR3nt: TGTGCCAGTAGTAAAGTGCTAGGGACAGGAGGGACCCAGTACTTC
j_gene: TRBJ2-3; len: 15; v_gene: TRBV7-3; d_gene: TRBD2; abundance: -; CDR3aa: CASSLPAGGTDTQYF; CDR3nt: TGTGCCAGCAGCTTACCAGCGGGAGGCACAGATACGCAGTATTTT
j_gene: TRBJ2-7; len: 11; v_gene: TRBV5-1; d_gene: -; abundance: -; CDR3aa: CASSSAYEQYF; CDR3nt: TGCGCCAGCAGCTCCGCCTACGAGCAGTACTTC
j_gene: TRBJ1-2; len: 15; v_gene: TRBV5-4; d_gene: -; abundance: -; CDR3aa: CASSSDNGRGYGYTF; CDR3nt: TGTGCCAGCAGCTCGGACAACGGGCGTGGCTATGGCTACACCTTC
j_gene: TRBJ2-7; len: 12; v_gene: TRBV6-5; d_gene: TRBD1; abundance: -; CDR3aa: CASRGQSLEQYF; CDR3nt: TGTGCCAGCAGGGGACAGTCGCTCGAGCAGTACTTC
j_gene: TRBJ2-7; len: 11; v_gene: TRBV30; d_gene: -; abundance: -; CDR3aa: CAWTPGSKQYF; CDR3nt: TGTGCCTGGACCCCCGGTTCGAAGCAGTACTTC
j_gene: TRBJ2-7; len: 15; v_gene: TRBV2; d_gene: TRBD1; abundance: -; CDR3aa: CASRRARTGDYEQYF; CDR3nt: TGTGCCAGCAGACGGGCTCGGACAGGGGACTACGAGCAGTACTTC
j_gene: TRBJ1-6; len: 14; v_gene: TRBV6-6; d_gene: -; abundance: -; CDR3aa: CASRHTGNASPLHF; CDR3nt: TGTGCCAGCAGACATACAGGGAACGCTTCACCCCTCCACTTT
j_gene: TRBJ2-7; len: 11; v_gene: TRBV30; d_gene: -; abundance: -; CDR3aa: CAWSTRGEQYF; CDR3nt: TGTGCCTGGAGTACAAGGGGCGAGCAGTACTTC
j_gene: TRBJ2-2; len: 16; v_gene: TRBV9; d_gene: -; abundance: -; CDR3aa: CASSPGLVLSTGELFF; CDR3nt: TGTGCCAGCAGCCCCGGACTCGTCCTGAGCACCGGGGAGCTGTTTTTT
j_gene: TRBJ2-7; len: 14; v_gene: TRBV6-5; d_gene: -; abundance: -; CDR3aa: CASGGSGVVNEQYF; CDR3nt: TGTGCCAGCGGGGGCAGCGGGGTTGTCAACGAGCAGTACTTC
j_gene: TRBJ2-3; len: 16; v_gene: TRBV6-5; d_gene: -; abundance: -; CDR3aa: CASSYSARVRTDTQYF; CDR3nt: TGTGCCAGCAGTTACTCGGCCAGGGTTAGGACAGATACGCAGTATTTT
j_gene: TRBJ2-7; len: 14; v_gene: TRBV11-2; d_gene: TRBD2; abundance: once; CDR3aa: CASSLTSGSIEQYF; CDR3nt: TGTGCCAGCAGCCTGACTAGCGGGAGTATCGAGCAGTACTTC
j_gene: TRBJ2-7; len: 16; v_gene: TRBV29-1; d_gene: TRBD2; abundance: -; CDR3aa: CSVATLGLAETYEQYF; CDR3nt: TGCAGCGTTGCCACCCTCGGACTAGCGGAGACCTACGAGCAGTACTTC
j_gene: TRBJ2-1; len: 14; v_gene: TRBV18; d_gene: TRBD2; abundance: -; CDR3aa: CASSPGLAIDEQFF; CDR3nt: TGTGCCAGCTCACCGGGACTAGCAATAGACGAGCAGTTCTTC
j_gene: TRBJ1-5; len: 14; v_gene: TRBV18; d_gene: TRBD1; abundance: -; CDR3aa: CASSQDRGDQPQHF; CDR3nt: TGTGCCAGCTCACAGGACAGGGGTGATCAGCCCCAGCATTTT
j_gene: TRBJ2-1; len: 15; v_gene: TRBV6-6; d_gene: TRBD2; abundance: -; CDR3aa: CASSTGTRAYKGQFF; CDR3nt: TGTGCCAGCAGCACCGGGACTAGGGCCTACAAGGGGCAGTTCTTC
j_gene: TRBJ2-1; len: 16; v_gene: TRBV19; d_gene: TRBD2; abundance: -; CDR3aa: CASGGGLAGAHNEQFF; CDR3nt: TGTGCCAGTGGGGGGGGACTAGCGGGAGCCCACAATGAGCAGTTCTTC
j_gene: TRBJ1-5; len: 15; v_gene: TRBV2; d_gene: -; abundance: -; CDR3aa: CASTAQDLINQPQHF; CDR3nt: TGTGCCAGCACCGCCCAGGACTTGATCAATCAGCCCCAGCATTTT
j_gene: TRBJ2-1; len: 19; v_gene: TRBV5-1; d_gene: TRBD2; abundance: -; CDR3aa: CASSLESLGAQREGPGQFF; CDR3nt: TGCGCCAGCAGCTTGGAGTCTTTAGGGGCCCAGCGGGAGGGCCCCGGGCAGTTCTTC
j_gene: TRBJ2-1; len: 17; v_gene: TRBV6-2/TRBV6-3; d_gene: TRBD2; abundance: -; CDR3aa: CASSYSSLAGVYNEQFF; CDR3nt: TGTGCCAGCAGTTACTCGAGCCTAGCGGGAGTCTACAATGAGCAGTTCTTC
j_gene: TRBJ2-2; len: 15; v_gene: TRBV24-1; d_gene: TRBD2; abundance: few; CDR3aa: CATGSSGRDTGELFF; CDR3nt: TGTGCCACCGGGAGCAGCGGGAGGGACACCGGGGAGCTGTTTTTT
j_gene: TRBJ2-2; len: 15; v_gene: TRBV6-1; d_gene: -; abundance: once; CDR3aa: CASSDAVANTGELFF; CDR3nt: TGTGCCAGCAGTGACGCAGTTGCGAACACCGGGGAGCTGTTTTTT
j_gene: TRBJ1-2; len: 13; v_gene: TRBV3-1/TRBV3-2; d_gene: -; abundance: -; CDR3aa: CASSQGGSGGYTF; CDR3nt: TGTGCCAGCAGCCAGGGGGGTAGCGGTGGCTACACCTTC
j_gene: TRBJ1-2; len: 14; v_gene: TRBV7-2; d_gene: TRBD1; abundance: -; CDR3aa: CASSLGQGLGGYTF; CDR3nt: TGTGCCAGCAGCCTTGGACAGGGATTGGGTGGCTACACCTTC
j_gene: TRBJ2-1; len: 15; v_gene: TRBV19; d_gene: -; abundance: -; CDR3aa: CASQQGLSSYNEQFF; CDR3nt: TGTGCCAGTCAACAGGGTTTGAGCTCCTACAATGAGCAGTTCTTC